Below, 7 T cell receptor beta chains from the same sample are listed, as sequenced in a study of T-cell memory formation after mild COVID-19 (dated by TCRdb to the early 2020s). Library preparation was by 5' RACE. This sample was sequenced with an Illumina NovaSeq 6000. TCRdb passed the public sequencing reads through fastp at Q25 and MiXCR, retaining productive beta sequences. CDR3 protein sequences are deduplicated, and each keeps its most common genes and DNA. The sample data list approximately 42,000 distinct CDR3 sequences, and over 6.5% of these were observed just once. About 0.8% of the sample lies in the top ten. Material: PBMCs or a T cell subset sorted from them (not recorded which). Receptors originate from an adult who had mild COVID-19 (a few samples of this study predate the infection). The sample titles of this study are shuffled in the database, so cell type and time point are left out.

The chain links TRBV3-1 to TRBJ1-2, with TRBD1 as a possible D gene (6 bases). From germline, CDR1 is LGHDT and CDR2 YNNKEL (reference sequence). Trimming removed 4 bases from V and 5 bases from J, with 23 bases in between. The CDR3 covers 17 residues. The CDR3 bases are TGTGCCAGCAGCCCTCGACTTGGACAGTACCGGGGGTATGGCTACACCTTC. Translating it yields CASSPRLGQYRGYGYTF.

This rearrangement joins TRBV20-1 to TRBJ2-7, with D perhaps matching TRBD1 (5 bases). V was pared by 0 bases and J by 5 bases, with 17 bases between. Germline V CDR1 and CDR2: DFQATT, SNEGSKA (reference sequence). The CDR3 is made up of 15 amino acids. CDR3 protein: CSARDRQGSSDEQYF. CDR3 DNA: TGCAGTGCTAGAGACCGGCAGGGAAGTTCGGACGAGCAGTACTTC.

The J gene is TRBJ1-1, the V gene TRBV2; no reliable D call. CDR1 and CDR2 (germline): SNHLY, FYNNEI. This CDR3 contains 12 residues. The V end lost 5 bases, the J end lost 1 base, and 5 bases lay between the germline ends. CDR3 protein: CASSNRNTEAFF. In DNA, the CDR3 is TGTGCCAGCAGTAACAGGAACACTGAAGCTTTCTTT. Together with reference TRBV2 and TRBJ1-1, the CDR3 gives the full variable domain: EPEVTQTPSHQVTQMGQEVILRCVPISNHLYFYWYRQILGQKVEFLVSFYNNEISEKSEIFDDQFSVERPDGSNFTLKIRSTKLEDSAMYFCASSNRNTEAFFGQGTRLTVV.

This clonotype has a handful of counts. The rearrangement uses TRBV6-5 and TRBJ2-1; D not resolved. The CDR3 consists of 15 residues. V was clipped by 2 bases and J by 5 bases, with 13 bases between them. CDR1 MNHEY and CDR2 SVGAGI come from the germline V gene. The DNA of the CDR3 is TGTGCCAGCAGTTACGGTCCCCAGCCCCACAATGAGCAGTTCTTC. Translation gives CASSYGPQPHNEQFF.

This clonotype was counted at least ten times. The gene calls are TRBV2 and TRBJ2-1; 8 nucleotides line up with TRBD2. Trimming took 6 bases from V and 4 from J; bases not matched to a gene: 5. The germline V gene encodes CDR1 SNHLY and CDR2 FYNNEI. CDR3 length: 14 residues. In nucleotides, the CDR3 is TGTGCCAGCAGGCGGACTAGCTATTACAATGAGCAGTTCTTC. Its protein is CASRRTSYYNEQFF.

This clonotype occurred many times. The genes are TRBV19 and TRBJ2-2; D uncertain. Germline values: CDR1 LNHDA, CDR2 SQIVND (reference sequence). Trimming took 5 bases from V and 5 from J, leaving 12 bases between them. The CDR3 loop spans 14 amino acids. CDR3 sequence (DNA): TGTGCCAGTAGTCGAACCCCAAGAACCGGGGAGCTGTTTTTT. Protein product: CASSRTPRTGELFF.

This clonotype was detected many times. Mismatch with germline at one junction end may stem from a read error. V and J are TRBV7-2 and TRBJ2-3; 7 bases line up with TRBD1. The CDR3 is 14 residues long. CDR1 and CDR2 from the germline V gene are SGHTA and FQGNSA. The CDR3 coding sequence is TGTGCCAGCACCTTAGACAGGGTCGCAGATACGCAGTATTTT. It is translated as CASTLDRVADTQYF.